This passage covers 25 T cell receptor beta chains from one sample sequenced in a study of T cells in Graves' hyperthyroidism and ophthalmopathy. Researchers took RNA transcripts and amplified the TCR beta CDR3 regions from them. With the HTBI primer set, the TCR CDR3 went through a first round of RT-PCR. MiXCR, run by TCRdb on the multiplex PCR reads, gives a single entry per CDR3 protein. The sample records tens of thousands of distinct CDR3 sequences, approximately 58% being singletons. The sequenced sample was peripheral blood or thyroid tissue (not recorded which). These receptors all come from a man aged 18 to 29 with Graves' hyperthyroidism.

This clonotype has at least ten counts. The gene calls are TRBV4-3 and TRBJ1-6; D possibly corresponds to TRBD1 (5 bases). CDR1 LGHNA and CDR2 YSLEER come from the germline V gene. The CDR3 contains 18 residues. V was trimmed by 0 bases and J by 0 bases, leaving 12 bases between them. Here the CDR3 DNA reads TGCGCCAGCAGCCAAGATGAAGGGACGAGCTCCTATAATTCACCCCTCCACTTT. As protein: CASSQDEGTSSYNSPLHF.

This clonotype has ten or more counts. V and J are TRBV7-3 and TRBJ2-2; D uncertain. Trimming took off 1 base at V and 4 bases at J, with 1 base between the two ends. The CDR3 runs 12 residues. The germline V gene has CDR1 SGHTA and CDR2 FQGTGA. The CDR3 here is CASSLITGELFF. The CDR3 DNA follows: TGTGCCAGCAGCTTAATCACCGGGGAGCTGTTTTTT. The complete variable domain, with remaining parts taken from reference TRBV7-3 and TRBJ2-2, reads GAGVSQTPSNKVTEKGKYVELRCDPISGHTALYWYRQSLGQGPEFLIYFQGTGAADDSGLPNDRFFAVRPEGSVSTLKIQRTERGDSAVYLCASSLITGELFFGEGSRLTVL.

A note on this clonotype: The conserved final phenylalanine or tryptophan is absent from the CDR3, which likely points to a read error. The rearrangement uses TRBV4-1 and TRBJ2-7; D possibly corresponds to TRBD1 (5 bases). Germline V gene data show CDR1 as MGHRA and CDR2 as YSYEKL. This CDR3 has 15 residues. The V and J ends lost 0 bases and 8 bases respectively, with 17 bases between them. CDR3 protein: CASSQDGHNELQQYL. CDR3 DNA sequence: TGCGCCAGCAGCCAAGATGGACACAATGAACTACAGCAGTACCTC.

With respect to this clonotype: The junction does not match germline at one end; this may be a read error. This chain joins TRBV2 and TRBJ1-6, with 9 bases that match TRBD1. Germline-derived CDR1 and CDR2 are SNHLY and FYNNEI. The length of the CDR3 is 16 residues. The CDR3, as DNA: TGTGCCATCAGTGAGACCGGGACAGGGCCGATTTCACCCCTCCACTTT. Its protein is CAISETGTGPISPLHF. Together with reference TRBV2 and TRBJ1-6, the CDR3 gives the full variable domain: EPEVTQTPSHQVTQMGQEVILRCVPISNHLYFYWYRQILGQKVEFLVSFYNNEISEKSEIFDDQFSVERPDGSNFTLKIRSTKLEDSAMYFCAISETGTGPISPLHFGNGTRLTVT.

Of note for this clonotype: At one boundary the junction diverges from the germline segment, which might be a read error. V and J are TRBV10-3 and TRBJ2-6, with a tentative D call TRBD1 (6 bases). This CDR3 comprises 11 residues. Germline values: CDR1 ENHRY, CDR2 SYGVKD. This chain's CDR3 is CATKRGNTEAF. CDR3 coding DNA: TGTGCCACCAAGAGGGGGAACACTGAAGCTTTC.

The chain couples TRBV10-3 to TRBJ1-5; D gene unclear. The CDR3 consists of 13 residues. Per germline, CDR1 ENHRY and CDR2 SYGVKD. Deletions cut 6 bases from V and 1 base from J, with 7 bases between. The CDR3 spells CAIRVGSNQPQHF. The CDR3 DNA is TGTGCCATCAGGGTTGGCAGCAATCAGCCCCAGCATTTT.

This clonotype is a singleton in its sample. The DNA of the CDR3 is TGCAGCGTTGTTCTCCACCAGGGTAGCAATCAGCCCCAGCATTTT. Its translation: CSVVLHQGSNQPQHF. The genes are TRBV29-1 and TRBJ1-5, with a weak D call TRBD1 (5 bases). The CDR3 is 15 amino acids. The V end was cut by 4 bases, the J end by 0 bases, with 13 bases between. Germline loops: CDR1 SQVTM, CDR2 ANQGSEA.

This clonotype was recorded once. This chain links TRBV7-2 with TRBJ2-7; 11 bases line up with TRBD2. From germline, CDR1 is SGHTA and CDR2 FQGNSA. The CDR3 totals 16 residues. With V trimmed by 4 bases and J by 2 bases, 7 bases remained unmatched. In nucleotides, the CDR3 is TGTGCCAGCAGCTGGAGAGCGACTAGCGGGACCTACGAGCAGTACTTC. It specifies CASSWRATSGTYEQYF.

This clonotype has a count of ten or more. The chain links TRBV12-3 or TRBV12-4 to TRBJ1-1; a possible D gene is TRBD1 (6 bases). There are 14 residues in the CDR3. V gave up 3 bases and J gave up 3 bases, with 11 bases separating them. CDR3 bases: TGTGCCAGCAGTTTTACAGGGATGGACACTGAAGCTTTCTTT. This sequence encodes CASSFTGMDTEAFF.

This clonotype was observed many times. The chain is built from TRBV28 and TRBJ1-2; no reliable D call. Trimming shortened V by 2 bases and J by 4 bases, and 11 bases separated the two germline ends. Germline CDR1 MDHEN, CDR2 SYDVKM. The CDR3 has 14 amino acids. The CDR3: CASSLEGRIYGYTF. CDR3 nucleotides: TGTGCCAGCAGTTTAGAAGGCCGGATCTATGGCTACACCTTC.

V and J are TRBV9 and TRBJ2-7; 8 nucleotides match TRBD2. This CDR3 has 15 amino acids. With 3 bases clipped from V and 2 bases from J, the junction kept 7 bases outside the gene matches. Germline V gene data show CDR1 as SGDLS and CDR2 as YYNGEE. The CDR3, as DNA: TGTGCCAGCAGCGAGGGACTAGTTCTGGCCTACGAGCAGTACTTC. Protein sequence: CASSEGLVLAYEQYF.

This clonotype turned up a few times. CDR3 amino acids: CASSLRMGAGAFF. CDR3 DNA: TGTGCCAGCAGCTTAAGGATGGGCGCCGGGGCTTTCTTT. The V gene is TRBV7-3, the J gene TRBJ1-1; D gene unclear. With 1 base removed from V and 11 bases from J, the gap between germline ends came to 14 bases. Germline-derived CDR1 and CDR2 are SGHTA and FQGTGA. This CDR3 has 13 residues.

This clonotype showed up just once. A much more abundant neighbour one base away suggests this may be a read error. The chain joins TRBV7-9 to TRBJ2-1; 7 bases match TRBD2. Trimming removed 3 bases from V and 5 bases from J; junction bases left unmatched: 16. The CDR3 is made up of 18 amino acids. Germline V gene sequence: CDR1 SEHNR, CDR2 FQNEAQ (reference sequence). This chain's CDR3 is CASSFPLLGGSSHNEQFF. CDR3 bases: TGTGCCAGCAGCTTCCCTCTTCTGGGCGGGAGTTCCCACAATGAGCAGTTCTTC.

CDR3 in amino acids: CASSIQGVNTEAFF. DNA of the CDR3: TGTGCCAGTAGTATCCAGGGCGTGAACACTGAAGCTTTCTTT. The genes are TRBV19 and TRBJ1-1; a weak D match, TRBD1 (5 bases). V lost 3 bases to trimming and J lost 0 bases, with 8 bases between them. This CDR3 has 14 amino acids. CDR1 is LNHDA and CDR2 is SQIVND in the germline V gene (reference sequence).

There are many counts of this clonotype. The chain combines TRBV7-9 with TRBJ2-5, with D tentatively TRBD2 (6 bases). The germline CDR1 and CDR2 sequences are SEHNR and FQNEAQ (reference sequence). The CDR3 contains 14 residues. V lost 0 bases, J lost 3 bases, and 8 bases lay in between. The CDR3 sequence: CASSLARGEETQYF. As DNA, the CDR3 is TGTGCCAGCAGCTTAGCGCGGGGCGAAGAGACCCAGTACTTC.

This clonotype has at least ten counts. V and J are TRBV20-1 and TRBJ2-3; TRBD2 aligns across 11 bases. CDR3 size: 16 residues. V trimming: 5 bases; J trimming: 3 bases; junction bases outside the gene matches: 10. Germline CDR1 is DFQATT and CDR2 is SNEGSKA (reference sequence). The CDR3 DNA reads TGCAGTGCTGCCTCTCTAGCGGGAGGAAGAACAGATACGCAGTATTTT. Amino acids: CSAASLAGGRTDTQYF.

The chain uses TRBV29-1 and TRBJ1-2, with D maybe TRBD1 (6 bases). The ends were cut back, 7 bases at V and 7 bases at J, with 16 bases in the middle. Germline V lookup: CDR1 SQVTM, CDR2 ANQGSEA. This CDR3 is built from 12 residues. The CDR3 region is CSAGGGDGGYTF. CDR3 bases: TGCAGCGCTGGGGGGGGCGACGGTGGCTACACCTTC.

There are many counts of this clonotype. The chain recombines TRBV7-9 with TRBJ2-2; unclear D gene. Germline V gives CDR1 SEHNR, CDR2 FQNEAQ (reference sequence). The CDR3 is made up of 16 amino acids. The ends were cut back, 6 bases at V and 7 bases at J, with 21 bases in the middle. As DNA, the CDR3 is TGTGCCAGCAGTCCTTCCATTGGCCAGTGGGACGGGGAGCTGTTTTTT. Its protein product is CASSPSIGQWDGELFF.

Points on this clonotype: A much larger clone differs from this one at a single base, so this may be a read error. The chain couples TRBV13 to TRBJ2-7; 11 bases fit TRBD2. The CDR3 loop spans 16 amino acids. After removal of 5 bases from V and 2 bases from J, the junction contained 8 bases not matched to a gene. Germline CDR1 reads PRHDT; CDR2 reads FYEKMQ (reference sequence). CDR3 bases: TGTGCCAGCAGCATGGGGACTAGCGGCCACACCTACGAGCAGTACTTC. This gives the protein CASSMGTSGHTYEQYF.

A note on this clonotype: The missing conserved phenylalanine or tryptophan at the end of this CDR3 makes a read error likely. This chain uses TRBV19 with TRBJ2-7; the match to TRBD1 covers 9 bases. J gave up 4 bases and V 10 bases, and 8 bases lay outside the gene matches. There are 13 residues in the CDR3. Germline values: CDR1 LNHDA, CDR2 SQIVND (reference sequence). CDR3 amino acids: CAIGAGQGYEQYL. For the CDR3, the DNA is TGTGCCATCGGTGCGGGACAGGGTTACGAGCAGTACCTC.

Note on this clonotype: One end of the junction is discordant with germline, which a read error may explain. The CDR3 nucleotides are TGTGCCAGCAGTGACGGGACAGGCGCAAGACCCAATCAGCCCCAGCATTTT. Amino acid sequence: CASSDGTGARPNQPQHF. The chain recombines TRBV10-3 with TRBJ1-5; 8 positions agree with TRBD1. CDR3 length: 17 amino acids. Per the germline V gene, CDR1 is ENHRY and CDR2 is SYGVKD.

DNA for the CDR3: TGTGCCAGCAGTTTTGGGGGTAGTACTGAAGCTTTCTTT. Translating gives CASSFGGSTEAFF. This rearrangement joins TRBV12-3 or TRBV12-4 to TRBJ1-1, with a tentative D call TRBD1 (5 bases). Trimming took 3 bases from V and 5 from J, leaving 10 bases between them. The CDR3 extends over 13 amino acids.

The chain employs TRBV6-6 and TRBJ2-5; TRBD2 aligns across 8 bases. Germline lookup yields CDR1 MNHNY and CDR2 SVGAGI (reference sequence). The CDR3 runs to 14 residues. The V and J ends lost 2 bases and 9 bases, in that order; junction bases with no gene match: 8. CDR3 sequence (DNA): TGTGCCAGCAGTTACAGCCAGGGGACTAGGGCCCAGTACTTC. Translating gives CASSYSQGTRAQYF.

This clonotype was picked up many times. Written as DNA, the CDR3 is TGTGCCAGCAGTTTCCCCTGGACAGCGCGCTACGAGCAGTACTTC. Its protein product is CASSFPWTARYEQYF. This chain joins TRBV28 and TRBJ2-7; tentatively, D is TRBD1 (6 bases). Germline V lookup: CDR1 MDHEN, CDR2 SYDVKM. The CDR3 is 15 residues long. The germline V and J ends were trimmed by 3 bases and 3 bases, with 15 bases remaining between them.

The chain has TRBV25-1 and TRBJ1-1; 8 nucleotides agree with TRBD1. Per the germline V gene, CDR1 is MGHDK and CDR2 is SYGVNS. The CDR3 runs to 13 residues. J lost 5 bases, V lost 8 bases, and 7 bases had no gene match. CDR3 sequence reads: CASSTGGSTEAFF. The CDR3 DNA sequence: TGTGCCAGCTCCACAGGGGGGTCTACTGAAGCTTTCTTT.